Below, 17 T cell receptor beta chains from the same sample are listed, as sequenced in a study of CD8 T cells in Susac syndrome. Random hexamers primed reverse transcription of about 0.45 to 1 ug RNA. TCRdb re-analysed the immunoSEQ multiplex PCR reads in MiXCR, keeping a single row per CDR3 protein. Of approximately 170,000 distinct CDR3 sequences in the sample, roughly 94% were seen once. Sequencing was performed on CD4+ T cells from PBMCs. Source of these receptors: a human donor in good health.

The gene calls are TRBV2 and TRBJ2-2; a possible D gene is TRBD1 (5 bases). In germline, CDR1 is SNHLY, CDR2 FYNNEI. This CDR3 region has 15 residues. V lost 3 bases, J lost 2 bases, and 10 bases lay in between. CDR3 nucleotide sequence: TGTGCCAGCAGTGACAGGGCCACTAACACCGGGGAGCTGTTTTTT. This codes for CASSDRATNTGELFF.

The CDR3 protein is CASSKGRTNNQPQHF. Here the CDR3 DNA reads TGCGCCAGCAGCAAGGGACGGACAAACAATCAGCCCCAGCATTTT. V usage is TRBV23-1 and J usage is TRBJ1-5; D might be TRBD1 (5 bases). TRBV23-1 is treated as an ORF (open reading frame) with a function not yet certain. The CDR3 is 15 amino acids. V was clipped by 6 bases and J by 3 bases, with 15 bases between them.

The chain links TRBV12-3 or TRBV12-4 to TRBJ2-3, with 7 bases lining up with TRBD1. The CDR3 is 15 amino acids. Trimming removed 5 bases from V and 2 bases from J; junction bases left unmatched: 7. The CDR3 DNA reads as TGTGCCAGCAGTCCAGGGACAGAGACCACAGATACGCAGTATTTT. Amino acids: CASSPGTETTDTQYF.

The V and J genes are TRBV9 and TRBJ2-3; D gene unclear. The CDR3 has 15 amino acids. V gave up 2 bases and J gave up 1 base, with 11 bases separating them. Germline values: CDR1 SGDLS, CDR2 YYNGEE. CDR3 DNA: TGTGCCAGCAGCGTGGGCGGTCGGCGCACAGATACGCAGTATTTT. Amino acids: CASSVGGRRTDTQYF.

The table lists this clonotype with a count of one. CDR3 protein: CASSLGPSGGETQYF. For the CDR3, the DNA is TGTGCCAGCAGTTTGGGTCCTAGCGGGGGAGAGACCCAGTACTTC. This sequence joins TRBV12-3 or TRBV12-4 and TRBJ2-5; 10 positions match TRBD2. The CDR3 has 15 residues. J lost 4 bases, V lost 3 bases, and 5 bases had no gene match.

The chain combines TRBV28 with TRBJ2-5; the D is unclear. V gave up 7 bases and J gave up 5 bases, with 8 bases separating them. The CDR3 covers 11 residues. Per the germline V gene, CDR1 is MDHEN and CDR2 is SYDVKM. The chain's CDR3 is CASNRWETQYF. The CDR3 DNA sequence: TGTGCCAGCAACCGTTGGGAGACCCAGTACTTC.

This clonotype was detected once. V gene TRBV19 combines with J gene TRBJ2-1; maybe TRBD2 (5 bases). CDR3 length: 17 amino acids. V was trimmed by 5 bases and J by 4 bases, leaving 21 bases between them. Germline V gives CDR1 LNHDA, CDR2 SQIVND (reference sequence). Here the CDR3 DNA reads TGTGCCAGTAGTGAGTGGGCAGGAGCGGCGGATTACAATGAGCAGTTCTTC. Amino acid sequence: CASSEWAGAADYNEQFF.

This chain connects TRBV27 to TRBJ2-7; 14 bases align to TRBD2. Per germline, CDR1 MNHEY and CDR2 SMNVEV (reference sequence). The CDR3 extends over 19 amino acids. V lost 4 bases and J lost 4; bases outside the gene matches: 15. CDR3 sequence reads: CASSSGHGTSGSFGYEQYF. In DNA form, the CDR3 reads TGTGCCAGCAGTTCCGGCCACGGGACTAGCGGGAGTTTTGGGTACGAGCAGTACTTC.

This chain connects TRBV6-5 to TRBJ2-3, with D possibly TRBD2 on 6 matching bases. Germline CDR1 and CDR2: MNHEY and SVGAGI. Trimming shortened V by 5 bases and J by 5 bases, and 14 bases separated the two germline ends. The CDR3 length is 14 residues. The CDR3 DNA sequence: TGTGCCAGCAGTCAACACTTCGGGAGAGATACGCAGTATTTT. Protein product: CASSQHFGRDTQYF.

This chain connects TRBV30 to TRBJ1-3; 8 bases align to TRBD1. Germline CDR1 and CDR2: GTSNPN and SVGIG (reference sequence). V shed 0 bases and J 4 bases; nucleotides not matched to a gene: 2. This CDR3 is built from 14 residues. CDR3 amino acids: CAWSVWDRGNTIYF. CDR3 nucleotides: TGTGCCTGGAGTGTATGGGACAGGGGAAACACCATATATTTT. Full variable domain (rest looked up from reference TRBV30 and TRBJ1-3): SQTIHQWPATLVQPVGSPLSLECTVEGTSNPNLYWYRQAAGRGLQLLFYSVGIGQISSEVPQNLSASRPQDRQFILSSKKLLLSDSGFYLCAWSVWDRGNTIYFGEGSWLTVV.

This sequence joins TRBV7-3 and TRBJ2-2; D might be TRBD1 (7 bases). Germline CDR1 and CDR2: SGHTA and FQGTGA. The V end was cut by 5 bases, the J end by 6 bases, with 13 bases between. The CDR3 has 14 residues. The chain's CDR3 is CASSPPGGSGELFF. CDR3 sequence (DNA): TGTGCCAGCAGCCCCCCAGGGGGGTCCGGGGAGCTGTTTTTT. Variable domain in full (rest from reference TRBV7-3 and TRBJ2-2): GAGVSQTPSNKVTEKGKYVELRCDPISGHTALYWYRQSLGQGPEFLIYFQGTGAADDSGLPNDRFFAVRPEGSVSTLKIQRTERGDSAVYLCASSPPGGSGELFFGEGSRLTVL.

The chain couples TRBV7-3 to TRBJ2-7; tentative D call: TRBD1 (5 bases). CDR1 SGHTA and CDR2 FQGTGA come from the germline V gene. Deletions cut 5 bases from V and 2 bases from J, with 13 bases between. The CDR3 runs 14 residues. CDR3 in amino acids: CASSKGSGTYEQYF. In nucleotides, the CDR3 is TGTGCCAGCAGCAAAGGGTCAGGGACCTACGAGCAGTACTTC.

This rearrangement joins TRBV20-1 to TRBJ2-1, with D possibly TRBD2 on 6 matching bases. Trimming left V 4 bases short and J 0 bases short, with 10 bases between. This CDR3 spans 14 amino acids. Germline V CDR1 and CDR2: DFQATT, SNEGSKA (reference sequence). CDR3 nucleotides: TGCAGTGCTAATGCGGGGAGCTCCTACAATGAGCAGTTCTTC. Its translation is CSANAGSSYNEQFF.

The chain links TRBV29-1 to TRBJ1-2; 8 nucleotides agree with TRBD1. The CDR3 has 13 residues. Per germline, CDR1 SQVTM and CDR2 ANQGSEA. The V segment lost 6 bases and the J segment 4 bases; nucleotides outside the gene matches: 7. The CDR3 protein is CSVSDREGYGYTF. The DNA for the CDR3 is TGCAGCGTCTCGGACAGGGAAGGCTATGGCTACACCTTC.

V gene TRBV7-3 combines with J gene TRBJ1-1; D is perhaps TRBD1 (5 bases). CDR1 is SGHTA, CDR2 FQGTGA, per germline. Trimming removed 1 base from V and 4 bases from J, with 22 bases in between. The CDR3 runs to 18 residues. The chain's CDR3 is CASSLIGRGRRGITEAFF. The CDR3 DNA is TGTGCCAGCAGCTTAATAGGTCGGGGACGGCGAGGAATCACTGAAGCTTTCTTT.

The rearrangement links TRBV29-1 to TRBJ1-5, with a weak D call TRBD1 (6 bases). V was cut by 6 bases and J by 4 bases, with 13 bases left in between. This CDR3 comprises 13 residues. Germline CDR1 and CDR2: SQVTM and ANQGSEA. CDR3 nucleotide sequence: TGCAGCGTCCAAGGGGGTTTAAATCAGCCCCAGCATTTT. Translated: CSVQGGLNQPQHF.

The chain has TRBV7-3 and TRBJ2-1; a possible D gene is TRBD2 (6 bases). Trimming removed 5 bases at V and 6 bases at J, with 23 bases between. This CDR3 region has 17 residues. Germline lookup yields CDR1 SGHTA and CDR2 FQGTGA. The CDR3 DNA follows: TGTGCCAGCAGCCCCCGCGGGACTTCCATCGGCTCCAATGAGCAGTTCTTC. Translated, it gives CASSPRGTSIGSNEQFF.